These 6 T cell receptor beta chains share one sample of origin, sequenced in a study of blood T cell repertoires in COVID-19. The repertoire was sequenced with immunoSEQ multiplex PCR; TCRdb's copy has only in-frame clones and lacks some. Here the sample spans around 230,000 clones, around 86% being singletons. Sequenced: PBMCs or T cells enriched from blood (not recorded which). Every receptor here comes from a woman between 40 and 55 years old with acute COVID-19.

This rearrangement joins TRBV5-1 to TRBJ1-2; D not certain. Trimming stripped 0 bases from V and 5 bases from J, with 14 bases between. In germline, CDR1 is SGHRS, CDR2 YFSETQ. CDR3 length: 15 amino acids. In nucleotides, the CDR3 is TGCGCCAGCAGCTTGGCGATGGACCAGCGGTATGGCTACACCTTC. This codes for CASSLAMDQRYGYTF.

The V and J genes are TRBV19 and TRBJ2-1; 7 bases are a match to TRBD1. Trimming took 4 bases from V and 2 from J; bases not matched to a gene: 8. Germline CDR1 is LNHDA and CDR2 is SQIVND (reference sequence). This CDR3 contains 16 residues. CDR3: CASSTTKGGTYNEQFF. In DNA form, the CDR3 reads TGTGCCAGTAGTACAACAAAAGGGGGCACCTACAATGAGCAGTTCTTC.

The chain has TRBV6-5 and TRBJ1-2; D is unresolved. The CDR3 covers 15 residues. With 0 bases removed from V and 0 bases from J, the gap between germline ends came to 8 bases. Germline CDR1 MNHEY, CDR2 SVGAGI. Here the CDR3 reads CASSYSPTANYGYTF. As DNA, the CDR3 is TGTGCCAGCAGTTACTCCCCGACTGCTAACTATGGCTACACCTTC.

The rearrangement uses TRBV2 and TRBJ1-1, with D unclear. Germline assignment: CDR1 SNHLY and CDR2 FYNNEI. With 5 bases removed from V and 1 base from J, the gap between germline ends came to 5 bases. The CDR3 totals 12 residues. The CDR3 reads CASSYRNTEAFF. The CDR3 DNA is TGTGCCAGCAGTTACAGGAACACTGAAGCTTTCTTT.

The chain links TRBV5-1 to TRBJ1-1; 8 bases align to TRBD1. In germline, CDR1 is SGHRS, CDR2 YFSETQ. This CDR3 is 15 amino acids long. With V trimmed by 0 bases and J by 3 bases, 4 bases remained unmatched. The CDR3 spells CASSLAGQEDTEAFF. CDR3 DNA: TGCGCCAGCAGCTTGGCGGGACAGGAGGACACTGAAGCTTTCTTT.

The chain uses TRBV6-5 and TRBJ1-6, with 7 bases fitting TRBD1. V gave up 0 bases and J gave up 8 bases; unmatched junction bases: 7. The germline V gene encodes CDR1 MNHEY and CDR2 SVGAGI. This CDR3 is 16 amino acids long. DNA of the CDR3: TGTGCCAGCAGTTACTCGATGGGACAGTTGGATTCACCCCTCCACTTT. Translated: CASSYSMGQLDSPLHF.